This record looks at one TCR beta chain sequence and its context. This clone was detected only a few times. Its antigen is currently not known. No much larger clonotype is one base removed from it; base qualities were not supplied. Whole blood was collected in K2EDTA tubes by collaborating institutions according to the institutions' own protocols. Collaborator samples were shipped for TCRbeta analysis as frozen whole blood, isolated PBMCs, or DNA extracted from either sample type. The CDR1 and CDR2 encoded by the germline V gene are MDHEN and SYDVKM. V and J are truncated by 2 bases and 4 bases respectively, leaving an intervening sequence of 15 bases. The CDR3, cysteine through phenylalanine, is 15 amino acids long. The sequence is cut down to CDR3 DNA, 45 bases in frame from base 1. The record originates from a study of blood T cell repertoires in COVID-19 (dated by TCRdb to 2018 to 2021). Background on the whole study: Collaborator samples came from the United States, Italy and Spain and covered acute and convalescent phases of COVID-19. Deeply sampled blood TCRbeta repertoires from subjects exposed to, actively infected with, or recovered from COVID-19 were included in the dataset. The samples were drawn from two sources: the first 160 participants of the ongoing ImmuneRACE study, and over 950 subjects contributed by 6 global collaborators. A freely available public database, intended as a resource for researchers studying the immune response to SARS-CoV-2, is where the repertoires were released. Where available, HLA class I and class II types were obtained from metadata supplied by the sample provider rather than from assay-based typing. The sample metadata nearly always contained a de-identified subject ID, COVID-19 status, age in years and sex. The prospective study material was composed of cDNA or gDNA derived from T cells, B-cell-depleted T cells, or PBMCs. General findings and caveats noted by the study authors: Clinical and demographic metadata were provided uncurated, with the amount varying by source and participant.

The immunoSEQ Assay, a bias-controlled multiplex PCR, was used to amplify TCRbeta CDR3 regions from genomic DNA. Processing in the source paper ran as follows. Nucleated cell counts per sample were estimated from amplification of reference gene primers within the assay. Sequence reads were collapsed and filtered to measure the absolute abundance of every unique TCRbeta CDR3 rearrangement. Productive Simpson clonality was computed per sample as the square root of Simpson's diversity index over productive rearrangements. Entries here come from immuneACCESS through TCRdb and include only in-frame sequences with V and J called. Some clones fail to appear in such tables; in the studies checked, an unresolved V gene covers under half of the shortfall, and the cause of the remainder is unknown. V, J and clone size are those of that table, while D and trimming were read from the DNA. Counted in this sample were 150,000 to 200,000 clones; about 74% of them appeared once. The top ten clones comprise under 3.5% of the sample.

Input material: peripheral blood. The receptor chain draws on TRBV28 and TRBJ2-7, with TRBD1 as a weak D call on 6 bases. The clonotype originates from a woman of 80 years or more with acute or convalescent COVID-19. The nucleotide sequence reads as follows: TGTGCCAGCAGTTTAATTTCAGGGGCGAATTACGAGCAGTACTTC. Its product reads: CASSLISGANYEQYF.